Sequencing of this T cell receptor (beta chain) was carried out in a study of regulatory T cells in long-lasting Graves disease. The study, taken as a whole, reports: Persistent Graves' disease cases displayed lower TCR diversity than newly diagnosed ones.

Arm-PCR of CDR3 regions and iRepertoire HTBI primers were the basis on which TCR beta libraries were built. Using its own MiXCR run on the multiplex PCR reads, TCRdb lists one record per CDR3 protein. The sample includes 600,000 to 650,000 distinct CDR3 sequences, roughly 16% of them seen just once. This clonotype occurred many times. Its target is unknown. This CDR3 contains 15 residues. V lost 7 bases, J lost 2 bases, and 14 bases lay in between. This sample's time point: newly diagnosed GD, antithyroid drugs for less than 3 months. PBMC RNA served as the TCR library source. These same records also appear under a second study, on T cells in Graves' hyperthyroidism and ophthalmopathy. Per that paper: During a first-round RT-PCR of the TCR CDR3, the HTBI primer set was used.

This clonotype was obtained from a woman aged 25 to 45 with Graves disease. Here the sequenced sample was peripheral blood mononuclear cells (PBMCs), taken at new diagnosis, from a patient treated with antithyroid drugs. The J gene is TRBJ2-2, the V gene TRBV12-3 or TRBV12-4; D is possibly TRBD1 (6 bases). The CDR3 region has the DNA TGTGCCAGCACTCAGGGGTCCCCAAACACCGGGGAGCTGTTTTTT. Amino acid sequence: CASTQGSPNTGELFF.